The rows below give T cell receptor beta chains drawn from one sample of a study of metastatic and nonmetastatic thyroid tumors. TCRdb re-called the PCR reads through MiXCR. The sample consists of about 47,000 clones, 24% of them appearing once. The material sequenced was blood. These receptor sequences come from a male donor with papillary thyroid cancer or a benign thyroid nodule (not recorded which). Some clones in this sample may be carry-over from other donors' samples. The CDR3 runs from the conserved cysteine through the conserved F or W. The D gene is left open where the match is weak.

d_gene	v_gene	len	j_gene	CDR3aa
TRBD1	TRBV4-1	16	TRBJ1-5	CASSQGQGPRGQPQHF
TRBD1	TRBV28	17	TRBJ1-5	CASSWDRGTINNQPQHF
-	TRBV6-1	16	TRBJ2-2	CASSIGQIANTGELFF
TRBD1	TRBV13	15	TRBJ1-1	CASSPSGTGGPEAFF
-	TRBV19	13	TRBJ2-1	CASSYLSYNEQFF
TRBD2	TRBV20-1	15	TRBJ2-3	CSACGLAGGWDTQYF
TRBD2	TRBV30	16	TRBJ2-1	CAWSRGAGGIYNEQFF
TRBD1	TRBV6-2/TRBV6-3	15	TRBJ2-7	CASSIQGDSSYEQYF
TRBD1	TRBV28	16	TRBJ1-1	CASSLYQQGDGTEAFF
-	TRBV2	11	TRBJ1-2	CASSENDGYTF
TRBD1	TRBV4-2	16	TRBJ1-1	CASDSGTGFRNTEAFF
-	TRBV30	12	TRBJ2-7	CAWTGDTYEQYF
-	TRBV18	16	TRBJ2-7	CASSPTSLLISYEQYF
-	TRBV4-1	16	TRBJ2-3	CASSDPTGPSTDTQYF
-	TRBV6-1	14	TRBJ2-3	CASSLEPRTDTQYF
-	TRBV7-8	16	TRBJ2-7	CASSLARQIFYGEQYF
-	TRBV3-1	15	TRBJ2-7	CASSPTQTTSYEQYF
-	TRBV12-3/TRBV12-4	15	TRBJ2-6	CASSPRAGVANVLTF
-	TRBV7-8	14	TRBJ2-7	CASSLESGHYEQYF
TRBD2	TRBV29-1	15	TRBJ2-3	CSVGTSGSLADTQYF
-	TRBV5-1	13	TRBJ1-1	CASSFLPQSEAFF
-	TRBV28	13	TRBJ1-5	CASSDGIRSPQHF
TRBD2	TRBV20-1	20	TRBJ2-7	CSASPSEGGLAGGRPYEQYF
-	TRBV10-2	15	TRBJ2-7	CASSEVRTLVDEQYF
TRBD1	TRBV5-5	14	TRBJ2-1	CASSLPGQGNEQFF
-	TRBV6-2/TRBV6-3	16	TRBJ2-7	CASSYGTGYSSYEQYF
-	TRBV2	15	TRBJ1-4	CASSEDLTRGEKLFF
TRBD1	TRBV2	15	TRBJ1-6	CASSEVGQGNSPLHF
-	TRBV6-1	16	TRBJ2-3	CASSAPLGSGTDTQYF
-	TRBV20-1	12	TRBJ2-7	CSAGTELTRQYF
-	TRBV20-1	15	TRBJ2-7	CSARDLTGNSYEQYF
-	TRBV30	12	TRBJ2-3	CAWSVGADTQYF
-	TRBV5-5	15	TRBJ1-2	CASSLVAVQISGYTF
TRBD2	TRBV6-1	14	TRBJ2-7	CASTGSSGSYEQYF
-	TRBV6-1	15	TRBJ1-1	CASEWQGQVGAEAFF
TRBD1	TRBV18	13	TRBJ1-1	CASWQGGSAEAFF
TRBD1	TRBV12-3/TRBV12-4	17	TRBJ1-5	CASSLGQGAGGNQPQHF
TRBD1	TRBV5-5	16	TRBJ2-2	CASIPSGQANTGELFF
TRBD1	TRBV5-1	16	TRBJ2-1	CASSSSGTGVMNEQFF
-	TRBV19	15	TRBJ1-5	CASSSRQGSNQPQHF